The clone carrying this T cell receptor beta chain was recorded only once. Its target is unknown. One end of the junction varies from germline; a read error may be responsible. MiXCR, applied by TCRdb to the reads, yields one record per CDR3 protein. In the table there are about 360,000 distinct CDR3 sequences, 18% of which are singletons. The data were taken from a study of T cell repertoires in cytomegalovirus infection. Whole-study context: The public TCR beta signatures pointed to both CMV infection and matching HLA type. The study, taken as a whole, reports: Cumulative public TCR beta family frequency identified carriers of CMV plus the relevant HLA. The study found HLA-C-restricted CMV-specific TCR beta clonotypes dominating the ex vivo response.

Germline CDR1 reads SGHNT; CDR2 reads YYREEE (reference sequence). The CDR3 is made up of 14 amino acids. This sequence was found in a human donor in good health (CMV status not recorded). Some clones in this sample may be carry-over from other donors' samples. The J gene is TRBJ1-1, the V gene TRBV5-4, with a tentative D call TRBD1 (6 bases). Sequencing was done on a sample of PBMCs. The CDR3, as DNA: TGTGCCACCAGCCTAGAGGGGGTAGGGACTGAAGCTTTCTTT. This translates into CATSLEGVGTEAFF.